The entry below describes one T cell receptor (beta chain). Its antigen is undetermined. Trimming removed 1 base from V and 0 bases from J, with 16 bases in between. The CDR3 extends over 19 amino acids. This record belongs to a study of T-cell reconstitution after alpha-beta-depleted transplantation in children. Overall study results and limits: About two months after transplant, alpha-beta T cells reportedly came from several hundred expanded graft clones.

TCRbeta library preparation incorporated unique molecular identifiers. TCRdb re-analysed the PCR reads in MiXCR, keeping a single row per CDR3 protein. The table has about 610,000 distinct CDR3 sequences, over 20% seen once. The sequence came from a boy less than two years old with Wiskott-Aldrich syndrome, due to receive a stem cell transplant. The input for sequencing was PBMCs, taken before TCRalphabeta/CD19-depleted stem cell transplant. The J gene is TRBJ2-6, the V gene TRBV12-3 or TRBV12-4; D possibly uses TRBD1 or TRBD2 (5 bases each). The DNA of the CDR3 is TGTGCCAGCAGTTTAGAGGGTGGGGACGGGCTCTCTGGGGCCAACGTCCTGACTTTC. Its translation: CASSLEGGDGLSGANVLTF.